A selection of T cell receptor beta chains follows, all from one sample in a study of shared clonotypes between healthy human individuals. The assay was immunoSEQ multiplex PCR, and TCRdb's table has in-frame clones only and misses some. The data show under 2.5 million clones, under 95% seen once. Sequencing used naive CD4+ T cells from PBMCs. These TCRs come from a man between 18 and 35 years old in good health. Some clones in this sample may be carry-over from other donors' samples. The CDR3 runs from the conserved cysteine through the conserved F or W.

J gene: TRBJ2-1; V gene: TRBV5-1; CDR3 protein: CASSPTAGGPISEQFF
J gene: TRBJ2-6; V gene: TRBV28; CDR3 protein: CASSSWTADYSGANVLTF
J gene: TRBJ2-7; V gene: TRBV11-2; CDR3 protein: CASSLGHRYEQYF
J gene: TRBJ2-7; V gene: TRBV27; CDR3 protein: CASSFQRESYEQYF
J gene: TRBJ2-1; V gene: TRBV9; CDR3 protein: CASSGGSYNEQFF
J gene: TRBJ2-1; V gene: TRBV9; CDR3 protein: CASSVRLAGPNEQFF
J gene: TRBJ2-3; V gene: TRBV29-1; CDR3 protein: CSAGTDTQYF
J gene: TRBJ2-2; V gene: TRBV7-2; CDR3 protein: CASRLGTNTGELFF
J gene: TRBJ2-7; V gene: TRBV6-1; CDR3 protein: CASWGQRVKYF
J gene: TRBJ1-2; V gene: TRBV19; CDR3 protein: CASSMKGQGYNYGYTF
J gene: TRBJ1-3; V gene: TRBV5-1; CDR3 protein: CASSLPAGPGNTIYF
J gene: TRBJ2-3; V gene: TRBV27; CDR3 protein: CASSYVLAGVSTQYF
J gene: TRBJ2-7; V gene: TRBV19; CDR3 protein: CASSPYGTATSYEQYF
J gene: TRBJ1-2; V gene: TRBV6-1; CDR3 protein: CASSERGDYGYTF
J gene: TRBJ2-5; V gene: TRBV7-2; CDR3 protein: CASSPRGVRPRETQYF
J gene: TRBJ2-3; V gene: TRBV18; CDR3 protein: CASSSSGKTTDTQYF
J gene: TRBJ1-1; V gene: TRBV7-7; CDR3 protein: CASSSTQNTEAFF
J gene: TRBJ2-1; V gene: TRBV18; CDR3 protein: CASSRQATRGGFF
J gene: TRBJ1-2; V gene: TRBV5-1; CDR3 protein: CASSLVGPQTYGYTF
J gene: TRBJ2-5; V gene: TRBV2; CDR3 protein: CASNLAEGETQYF
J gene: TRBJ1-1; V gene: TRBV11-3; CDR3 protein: CASSLGPEGNTEAFF
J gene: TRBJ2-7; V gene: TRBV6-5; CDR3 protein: CASSWQGSSYEQYF
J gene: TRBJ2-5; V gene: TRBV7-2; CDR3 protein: CASSLIPQGETQYF
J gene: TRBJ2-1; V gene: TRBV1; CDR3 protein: CTSYPGRLARSEQFF
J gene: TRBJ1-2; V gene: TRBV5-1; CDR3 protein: CASSLGQSSGYTF
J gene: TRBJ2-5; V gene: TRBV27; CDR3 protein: CASSSISRWQETQYF
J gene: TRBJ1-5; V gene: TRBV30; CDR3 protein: CAWSRGASGQPQHF
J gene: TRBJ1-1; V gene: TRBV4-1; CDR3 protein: CASSQTVARNRVKTEAFF
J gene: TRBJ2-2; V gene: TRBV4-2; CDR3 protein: CASSQTGRDTGELFF
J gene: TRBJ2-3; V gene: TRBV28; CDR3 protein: CASREQNTDTQYF
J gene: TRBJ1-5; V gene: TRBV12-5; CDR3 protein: CASGYDQPQHF
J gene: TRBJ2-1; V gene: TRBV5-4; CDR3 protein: CASSVGTSGRVRYNEQFF
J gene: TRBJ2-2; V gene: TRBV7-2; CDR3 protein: CASSRSGTPGELFF
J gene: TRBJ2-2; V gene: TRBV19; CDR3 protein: CASSTTLGTAGNTGELFF
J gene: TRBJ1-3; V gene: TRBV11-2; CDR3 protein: CASSQGTGSGNTIYF
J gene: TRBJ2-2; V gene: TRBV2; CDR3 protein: CASTRTSGGSLNTGELFF
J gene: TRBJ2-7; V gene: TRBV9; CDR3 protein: CASSVEGVYEQYF
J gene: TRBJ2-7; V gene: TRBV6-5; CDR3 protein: CASRPSQKGSYEQYF
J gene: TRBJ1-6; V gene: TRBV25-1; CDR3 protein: CASSRGQLNSPLHF
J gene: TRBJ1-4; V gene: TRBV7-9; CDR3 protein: CASSFNEKLFF
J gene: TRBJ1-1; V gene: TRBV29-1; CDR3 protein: CSVESLGGPEAFF
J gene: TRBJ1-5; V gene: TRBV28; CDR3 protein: CASSLWPQPQHF
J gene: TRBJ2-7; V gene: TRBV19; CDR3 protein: CASSIGRGGYEQYF
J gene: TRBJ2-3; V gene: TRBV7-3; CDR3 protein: CASSLNSAAPDTQYF
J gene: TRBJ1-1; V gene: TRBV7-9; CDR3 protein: CASRARTLQRTEAFF
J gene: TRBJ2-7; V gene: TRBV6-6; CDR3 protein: CASSLTAGVPYEQYF
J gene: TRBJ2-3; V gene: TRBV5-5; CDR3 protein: CASSLEGADTQYF
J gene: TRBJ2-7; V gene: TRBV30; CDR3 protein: CAWNPLYEQYF
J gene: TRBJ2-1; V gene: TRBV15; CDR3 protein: CATSRDSAGGARNEQFF
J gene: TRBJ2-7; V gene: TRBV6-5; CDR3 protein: CASSFLTGQGAYEQYF
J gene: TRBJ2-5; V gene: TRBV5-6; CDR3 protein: CASSQTSGKETQYF
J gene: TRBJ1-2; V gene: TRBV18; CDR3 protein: CASSPQDPDYYGYTF
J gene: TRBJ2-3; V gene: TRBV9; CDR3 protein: CASSVALRTDTQYF
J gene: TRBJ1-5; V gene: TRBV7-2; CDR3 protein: CASSLRATNQPQHF
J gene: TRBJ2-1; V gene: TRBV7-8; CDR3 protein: CASSLGQLDNEQFF
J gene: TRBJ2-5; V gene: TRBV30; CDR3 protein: CAWSSRGTGIRTQYF
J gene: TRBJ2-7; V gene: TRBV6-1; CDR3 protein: CASNEAGGAYEQYF
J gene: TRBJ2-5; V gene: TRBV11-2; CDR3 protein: CASSLLAAETQYF
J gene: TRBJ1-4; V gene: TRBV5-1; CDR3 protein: CASSANGDRGEKLFF
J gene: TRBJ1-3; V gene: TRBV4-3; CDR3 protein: CASSQDSGKGNTIYF